A single sample gave rise to the 28 T cell receptor beta chains below, sequenced in a study of blood T cell repertoires in COVID-19. Sequencing used immunoSEQ multiplex PCR; TCRdb keeps in-frame clones, though not all of them. The sample records 100,000 to 150,000 clones, about 88% being singletons. The specimen was PBMCs or T cells enriched from blood (not recorded which). The receptors shown here come from a woman aged 45-65 years who had recovered from COVID-19.

The chain joins TRBV30 to TRBJ2-7; D not certain. This CDR3 is 11 amino acids long. V was shortened by 7 bases and J by 7 bases, with 14 bases between the two germline ends. Germline-derived CDR1 and CDR2 are GTSNPN and SVGIG (reference sequence). CDR3 sequence (DNA): TGTGCCTCCACGGGTTCTGGGGAGCAGTACTTC. Its translation: CASTGSGEQYF. Full variable domain (remainder filled in from reference TRBV30 and TRBJ2-7): SQTIHQWPATLVQPVGSPLSLECTVEGTSNPNLYWYRQAAGRGLQLLFYSVGIGQISSEVPQNLSASRPQDRQFILSSKKLLLSDSGFYLCASTGSGEQYFGPGTRLTVT.

The CDR3 loop is CASSILPGQGIHEQYF. Written as DNA, the CDR3 is TGTGCCAGTAGTATTTTACCGGGACAGGGGATACACGAGCAGTACTTC. The chain recombines TRBV19 with TRBJ2-7; 10 bases map to TRBD1. This CDR3 is built from 16 residues. Germline V gene lookup returns CDR1 LNHDA and CDR2 SQIVND (reference sequence). The junction had 10 bases not matched to a gene; V was cut back by 3 bases and J by 5 bases.

This clone was observed once. This chain links TRBV11-2 with TRBJ2-3, with 8 positions matching TRBD2. V lost 5 bases to trimming and J lost 2 bases; unmatched junction nucleotides: 9. The CDR3 is 16 residues long. Germline loops: CDR1 SGHAT, CDR2 FQNNGV. The CDR3 coding sequence is TGTGCCAGCAGCGTCCCCTTTAGCGGGGCCACAGATACGCAGTATTTT. It encodes CASSVPFSGATDTQYF.

The chain's CDR3 is CASSLDSWAGGPTGELFF. In DNA, the CDR3 is TGTGCCAGCAGCTTAGATTCCTGGGCGGGGGGCCCCACCGGGGAGCTGTTTTTT. V usage is TRBV11-2 and J usage is TRBJ2-2, with TRBD2 matching over 8 bases. After removal of 0 bases from V and 4 bases from J, the junction contained 10 bases not matched to a gene. Germline CDR1 SGHAT, CDR2 FQNNGV. The CDR3 loop spans 18 amino acids.

The rearrangement uses TRBV4-3 and TRBJ1-1; TRBD1 aligns across 9 bases. Germline CDR1 and CDR2: LGHNA and YSLEER. The CDR3 is 16 amino acids. V shed 0 bases, J shed 6 bases, and the junction held 8 bases outside the gene matches. The CDR3 reads CASSQDIVQGAAEAFF. CDR3 nucleotide sequence: TGCGCCAGCAGCCAAGATATAGTACAGGGGGCCGCTGAAGCTTTCTTT.

V and J are TRBV5-1 and TRBJ1-1; D perhaps matches TRBD1 (6 bases). V was cut by 2 bases and J by 5 bases, with 7 bases left in between. The CDR3 spans 12 residues. Per the germline V gene, CDR1 is SGHRS and CDR2 is YFSETQ. The CDR3 loop is CASSFRGTEAFF. CDR3 DNA: TGCGCCAGCAGCTTCAGGGGAACTGAAGCTTTCTTT.

This chain connects TRBV10-3 to TRBJ2-3, with TRBD2 matching over 10 bases. The CDR3 sequence is 15 residues long. The germline V gene has CDR1 ENHRY and CDR2 SYGVKD. The V gene end was trimmed by 10 bases and the J gene end by 1 base; junction bases not matched to a gene: 8. The CDR3 protein is CATGLAGEGTDTQYF. The CDR3, as DNA: TGTGCCACGGGGCTAGCGGGGGAAGGCACAGATACGCAGTATTTT.

J is TRBJ1-2 and V is TRBV10-3; TRBD1 agrees at 8 bases. CDR3 size: 17 residues. V lost 0 bases, J lost 5 bases, and 11 bases stayed unmatched. The V gene's germline CDR1 is ENHRY and CDR2 SYGVKD. The CDR3 DNA sequence: TGTGCCATCAGTGAGTCGTTACGGACAGGGACCACGTATGGCTACACCTTC. Translating it yields CAISESLRTGTTYGYTF.

The V gene is TRBV2, the J gene TRBJ2-1; 11 nucleotides match TRBD2. The CDR3 sequence is 16 residues long. Germline V CDR1 and CDR2: SNHLY, FYNNEI. The V and J ends lost 6 bases and 3 bases, in that order; junction bases with no gene match: 7. As DNA, the CDR3 is TGTGCCAGCAGAGCACAAACTAGCGGGGGCTACAATGAGCAGTTCTTC. It translates to CASRAQTSGGYNEQFF.

J is TRBJ1-2 and V is TRBV4-1, with a possible D match to TRBD1 (6 bases). In germline, CDR1 is MGHRA, CDR2 YSYEKL. This CDR3 contains 15 residues. The ends were cut back, 0 bases at V and 10 bases at J, with 18 bases in the middle. The CDR3 coding sequence is TGCGCCAGCAGCCAAGACAGGGGACTAATCGGGGTCTACACCTTC. Its translation is CASSQDRGLIGVYTF.

This clone has a single count. This chain uses TRBV11-2 with TRBJ2-1, with 13 bases matching TRBD2. The CDR3 sequence is 15 residues long. V lost 5 bases, J lost 9 bases, and 7 bases stayed unmatched. CDR1 is SGHAT and CDR2 is FQNNGV in the germline V gene. The CDR3 DNA reads TGTGCCAGCAGCCCCTGGACTAGCGGGGGTAGTGAGCAGTTCTTC. Translation: CASSPWTSGGSEQFF.

V and J are TRBV12-5 and TRBJ1-1, with D unresolved. Trimming stripped 2 bases from V and 3 bases from J, with 7 bases between. CDR1 is LGHNT and CDR2 is FRNRAP in the germline V gene. This CDR3 has 13 amino acids. The CDR3 loop is CASGLRGDTEAFF. Here the CDR3 DNA reads TGTGCTAGTGGTTTGCGGGGTGACACTGAAGCTTTCTTT.

The rearrangement uses TRBV7-2 and TRBJ2-7; 10 nucleotides match TRBD1. This CDR3 is built from 15 residues. Germline CDR1 SGHTA, CDR2 FQGNSA. Trimming took 5 bases from V and 1 from J; bases not matched to a gene: 5. The CDR3 sequence is CASSPRTGGSYEQYF. The CDR3, as DNA: TGTGCCAGCAGCCCAAGGACAGGGGGTTCCTACGAGCAGTACTTC.

The genes are TRBV10-2 and TRBJ1-1; D uncertain. Per germline, CDR1 WSHSY and CDR2 SAAADI. V lost 0 bases and J 5 bases, leaving 19 bases between the germline ends. The length of the CDR3 is 17 residues. For the CDR3, the DNA is TGCGCCAGCAGTGAGTCGTTTACGCAGGTGGCGGGAACTGAAGCTTTCTTT. Translated: CASSESFTQVAGTEAFF.

The chain combines TRBV7-9 with TRBJ2-3, with TRBD1 identical over 10 bases. This CDR3 comprises 15 residues. CDR1 and CDR2 from the germline V gene are SEHNR and FQNEAQ (reference sequence). V was pared by 5 bases and J by 6 bases, with 8 bases of the junction left unmatched. The CDR3 DNA sequence: TGTGCCAGCAGCCACCGACAGGGGGCGTGGGATACGCAGTATTTT. Amino acids: CASSHRQGAWDTQYF.

Written as DNA, the CDR3 is TGTGCCAGCAGCTGGGTGACAGAGAGCACAGATACGCAGTATTTT. Protein product: CASSWVTESTDTQYF. This rearrangement joins TRBV13 to TRBJ2-3; a possible D gene is TRBD1 (5 bases). Germline values: CDR1 PRHDT, CDR2 FYEKMQ (reference sequence). The V end lost 4 bases, the J end lost 0 bases, and 11 bases lay between the germline ends. CDR3 length equals 15 residues.

The genes are TRBV5-5 and TRBJ1-2; D might be TRBD1 (5 bases). Germline assignment: CDR1 SGHKS and CDR2 YYEKEE (reference sequence). V was pared by 4 bases and J by 2 bases, with 9 bases between. This CDR3 has 13 amino acids. The CDR3 DNA reads as TGTGCCAGCAGCCCCCAGGGAAACTATGGCTACACCTTC. The encoded protein is CASSPQGNYGYTF.

The rearrangement joins TRBV6-5 to TRBJ1-2; 10 positions agree with TRBD1. Germline-derived CDR1 and CDR2 are MNHEY and SVGAGI. Losses at the gene ends were 5 bases for V and 7 bases for J; bases not matched to a gene: 7. CDR3 length: 14 amino acids. The CDR3 DNA reads as TGTGCCAGCAGTAGACAGGGGGCGCAGGGTGGCTACACCTTC. This sequence encodes CASSRQGAQGGYTF.

The chain is built from TRBV7-8 and TRBJ1-2; D remains ambiguous. The V gene's germline CDR1 is SGHVS and CDR2 FQNEAQ. CDR3 length: 16 amino acids. The V gene lost 5 bases and the J gene lost 3 bases, with 19 bases spanning the gap. The CDR3 is CASSEEGPSEYYGYTF. In DNA, the CDR3 is TGTGCCAGCAGCGAAGAGGGCCCAAGTGAATACTATGGCTACACCTTC. Full variable domain (rest looked up from reference TRBV7-8 and TRBJ1-2): GAGVSQSPRYKVAKRGQDVALRCDPISGHVSLFWYQQALGQGPEFLTYFQNEAQLDKSGLPSDRFFAERPEGSVSTLKIQRTQQEDSAVYLCASSEEGPSEYYGYTFGSGTRLTVV.

The V gene is TRBV11-2, the J gene TRBJ1-2, with D perhaps matching TRBD1 (5 bases). Germline V gene sequence: CDR1 SGHAT, CDR2 FQNNGV. V shed 0 bases and J shed 12 bases, with 11 bases lying between them. The CDR3 has 12 amino acids. The CDR3 loop is CASSLDRVGHTF. The CDR3 DNA reads as TGTGCCAGCAGCTTAGACAGGGTCGGCCACACCTTC.

V and J are TRBV7-3 and TRBJ2-7; possible D gene TRBD2, 6 bases. Germline V gives CDR1 SGHTA, CDR2 FQGTGA. This CDR3 has 14 residues. Trimming left V 2 bases short and J 6 bases short, with 14 bases between. This CDR3 reads CASSLAGLGSEQYF. CDR3 bases: TGTGCCAGCAGCTTAGCGGGGTTAGGGTCCGAGCAGTACTTC.

This clone was seen a single time. The chain joins TRBV7-9 to TRBJ1-1; TRBD1 might be the D (5 bases). The V end lost 5 bases, the J end lost 10 bases, and 17 bases lay between the germline ends. This CDR3 contains 13 residues. Germline V gene lookup returns CDR1 SEHNR and CDR2 FQNEAQ (reference sequence). The CDR3, as DNA: TGTGCCAGCAGCCCTAAGGGGCCAACCGGAGCTTTCTTT. Protein product: CASSPKGPTGAFF. Using reference TRBV7-9 and TRBJ1-1 for the parts outside the CDR3, the full variable domain is DTGVSQNPRHKITKRGQNVTFRCDPISEHNRLYWYRQTLGQGPEFLTYFQNEAQLEKSRLLSDRFSAERPKGSFSTLEIQRTEQGDSAMYLCASSPKGPTGAFFGQGTRLTVV.

This rearrangement joins TRBV7-2 to TRBJ1-2, with 9 bases lining up with TRBD1. This CDR3 is built from 16 residues. Germline-derived CDR1 and CDR2 are SGHTA and FQGNSA. After removal of 1 base from V and 4 bases from J, the junction contained 7 bases not matched to a gene. CDR3 in DNA: TGTGCCAGCAGCTTAGTGCTGGGACAGGGTACCTATGGCTACACCTTC. Its translation is CASSLVLGQGTYGYTF.

The chain has TRBV9 and TRBJ1-2; 9 bases line up with TRBD1. V lost 4 bases and J lost 3; bases outside the gene matches: 10. Germline CDR1 is SGDLS and CDR2 is YYNGEE. This CDR3 is 16 amino acids long. CDR3 loop: CASSLTQGAAYYGYTF. The CDR3 coding sequence is TGTGCCAGCAGCCTGACACAGGGGGCCGCCTACTATGGCTACACCTTC.

CDR3 protein: CASSPITGSGELFF. The CDR3 nucleotides are TGTGCCAGCAGCCCGATTACAGGGTCCGGGGAGCTGTTTTTT. The chain links TRBV11-2 to TRBJ2-2; possible D gene TRBD1, 6 bases. This CDR3 region has 14 residues. V lost 5 bases and J lost 6, with 13 bases in between. Germline V CDR1 and CDR2: SGHAT, FQNNGV. Complete variable domain (other parts from reference TRBV11-2 and TRBJ2-2): EAGVAQSPRYKIIEKRQSVAFWCNPISGHATLYWYQQILGQGPKLLIQFQNNGVVDDSQLPKDRFSAERLKGVDSTLKIQPAKLEDSAVYLCASSPITGSGELFFGEGSRLTVL.

The V call is TRBV10-1, the J call TRBJ1-5, with a tentative D call TRBD1 (5 bases). The germline V gene has CDR1 WNHNN and CDR2 SYGVQD (reference sequence). The V end was cut by 10 bases, the J end by 0 bases, with 22 bases between. The CDR3 contains 17 residues. The DNA for the CDR3 is TGCGCCAAAAACCTAGGGGCACGGGCCCATAGCAATCAGCCCCAGCATTTT. It codes for CAKNLGARAHSNQPQHF.

V gene TRBV27 combines with J gene TRBJ2-1; maybe TRBD2 (5 bases). The V gene lost 6 bases and the J gene lost 8 bases, with 17 bases spanning the gap. The CDR3 extends over 14 amino acids. CDR1 MNHEY and CDR2 SMNVEV come from the germline V gene (reference sequence). The CDR3 region has the DNA TGTGCCAGCAGCCCTAACGGGGTTAGGGATGAGCAGTTCTTC. Protein product: CASSPNGVRDEQFF.

The chain employs TRBV29-1 and TRBJ2-6; D is perhaps TRBD2 (6 bases). V was clipped by 0 bases and J by 0 bases, with 12 bases between them. CDR3 length: 17 residues. Per the germline V gene, CDR1 is SQVTM and CDR2 is ANQGSEA. CDR3: CSVEDPWGVSGANVLTF. CDR3 coding DNA: TGCAGCGTTGAAGACCCTTGGGGGGTCTCTGGGGCCAACGTCCTGACTTTC.